This T cell receptor beta chain was sequenced for a study of beta chain features in type 1 diabetes. Sequenced material consisted of expressed TCRB transcripts (all of the isolated RNA was reverse transcribed). The protocol was immunoSEQ multiplex PCR, while the TCRdb copy is restricted to in-frame clones and leaves out a portion. The sample contains more than 130,000 clones, about 7.1% of which appear only once. Sorting that relied on CD45RO/CCR7/CD25/CD127/CD95/CD27 yielded CD4+ naive, central memory, regulatory and stem cell-like memory cells. CDR3 length: 13 amino acids. Trimming pared 4 bases from V and 3 bases from J, leaving 9 bases between. Germline-derived CDR1 and CDR2 are SNHLY and FYNNEI.

The rearrangement joins TRBV2 to TRBJ2-5; D is possibly TRBD2 (5 bases). The TCR sequence derives from a woman aged 25-40 years in good health. The sample comprised central memory CD4+ T cells from blood. The CDR3 spells CASSASSEETQYF. The CDR3 DNA follows: TGTGCCAGCAGTGCTAGTAGCGAAGAGACCCAGTACTTC.